The clone carrying this T cell receptor (beta chain) was detected many times. Authors' analysis steps: Estimation of nucleated cell counts relied on the amplification of reference gene primers. Only in-frame clones appear in the TCRdb table, and some are missing; sequencing was by immunoSEQ multiplex PCR. Clone size and V and J calls were adopted from that table, with D and trimming inferred from the DNA. This sample has 140,000 or so clones, with around four fifths found just once. Trimming took 0 bases from V and 4 from J, leaving 12 bases between them. Germline assignment: CDR1 SGHTA and CDR2 FQGTGA. CDR3 size: 15 residues. Assignments of participants to cohorts depended upon their own reported clinical history. These data originate in a study of blood T cell repertoires in COVID-19. The wider study: PBMCs, B-cell-depleted T cells, or T cells were the source of the cDNA or gDNA that made up the material.

The material sequenced was PBMCs or T cells enriched from blood (not recorded which). The clonotype originates from a woman aged 40-49 years who had recovered from COVID-19. This chain connects TRBV7-3 to TRBJ2-5; possibly TRBD2 for D (5 bases). The CDR3 nucleotides are TGTGCCAGCAGCTTAACGAACGCCCGGGGAGAGACCCAGTACTTC. Translated, it gives CASSLTNARGETQYF.